This T cell receptor beta chain was identified during a study of T cell clonality in common variable immunodeficiency. Produced via immunoSEQ multiplex PCR; TCRdb's table is partial and in-frame only. The sample presents 45,000 to 55,000 clones, none singletons. The V end lost 0 bases, the J end lost 4 bases, and 9 bases lay between the germline ends. CDR1 GTSNPN and CDR2 SVGIG come from the germline V gene (reference sequence). There are 14 residues in the CDR3. At least ten counts were recorded for this clone. Coverage ceases 3 residues before the CDR3 finishes, and the germline J gene fills in the end.

This sequence joins TRBV30 and TRBJ2-2, with D unclear. The origin of this receptor is a person aged 18 to 70 in good health. Sequenced material: peripheral blood mononuclear cells. The covered CDR3 bases are TGTGCCTGGAGTGTACTTAAGGGCACCGGGGAG. It translates to CAWSVLKGTGE. The whole CDR3 is CAWSVLKGTGELFF. Variable domain in full (rest from reference TRBV30 and TRBJ2-2): SQTIHQWPATLVQPVGSPLSLECTVEGTSNPNLYWYRQAAGRGLQLLFYSVGIGQISSEVPQNLSASRPQDRQFILSSKKLLLSDSGFYLCAWSVLKGTGELFFGEGSRLTVL.